The following is a T cell receptor beta chain sequence with its context. As yet, its antigen is unknown. Exclusion criteria comprised other autoimmune diseases, uncontrolled infections, pregnancy or lactation in patients. This sample is part of a study of Graves' ophthalmopathy and Graves' hyperthyroidism. The study, taken as a whole, reports: Detection in blood was also observed for most expanded thyroid clonotypes above 0.001 frequency.

CDR3 regions of TCR beta were amplified from RNA transcripts. The authors performed first-round RT-PCR with HTBI primers and then a second-round multiplex PCR. TCRdb re-derived calls from the multiplex PCR reads in MiXCR, one entry per CDR3 protein. The sample has roughly 1.1 million distinct CDR3 sequences, less than 45% seen once. Germline V gene lookup returns CDR1 SGDLS and CDR2 YYNGEE. V was pared by 1 base and J by 4 bases, with 3 bases of the junction left unmatched. The CDR3 contains 15 residues. Sequencing was performed on peripheral blood or thyroid tissue (not recorded which). This sequence originates from an adult man with Graves' hyperthyroidism. The chain is built from TRBV9 and TRBJ1-3; 9 bases align to TRBD1. The CDR3 here is CASSVRTGVGNTIYF. CDR3 nucleotide sequence: TGTGCCAGCAGCGTAAGGACAGGGGTCGGAAACACCATATATTTT.